These T cell receptor beta chains were read from a single sample in a study of blood T cell repertoires in COVID-19. Repertoires were generated with immunoSEQ multiplex PCR, while TCRdb's copy carries only in-frame clones and drops some. The repertoire holds fewer than 400,000 clones, more than 75% seen once, with 2.5% to 3.5% in the top ten. The sequenced sample was peripheral blood. All receptors come from a human donor in a cohort sampled during active COVID-19. CDR3s include the opening cysteine and the closing phenylalanine or tryptophan. Fields, in order: J gene, D gene, clone size, V gene, CDR3 DNA, CDR3 protein. A D gene is named only where the DNA matches it firmly. Clone sizes are given selectively: once, few, many, or a class where the clone is expanded.

J gene: TRBJ1-1; D gene: NA; clone size: NA; V gene: TRBV20-1; CDR3 DNA: TGCAGTGCTAGGAAGGGGACTGAAGCTTTCTTT; CDR3 protein: CSARKGTEAFF
J gene: TRBJ2-7; D gene: TRBD1; clone size: NA; V gene: TRBV19; CDR3 DNA: TGTGCCAGTAGTATCCTTCGACAGGGGCGCTACGAGCAGTACTTC; CDR3 protein: CASSILRQGRYEQYF
J gene: TRBJ1-2; D gene: NA; clone size: NA; V gene: TRBV7-2; CDR3 DNA: TGTGCCAGCAGCCCCGACAGTCTCTATGGCTACACCTTC; CDR3 protein: CASSPDSLYGYTF
J gene: TRBJ2-7; D gene: NA; clone size: NA; V gene: TRBV5-6; CDR3 DNA: TGTGCCAGCAGCTCCCGACGAAGCATACAGGGCTTCAACGAGCAGTACTTC; CDR3 protein: CASSSRRSIQGFNEQYF
J gene: TRBJ2-4; D gene: NA; clone size: few; V gene: TRBV5-5; CDR3 DNA: TGTGCCAGCAGCTTGGGAAGGGGCGAAAACATTCAGTACTTC; CDR3 protein: CASSLGRGENIQYF
J gene: TRBJ2-5; D gene: TRBD2; clone size: NA; V gene: TRBV4-1; CDR3 DNA: TGCGCCAGCAGCCAAGAAAGGCTAGCGGGAGCGGAGACCCAGTACTTC; CDR3 protein: CASSQERLAGAETQYF
J gene: TRBJ2-2; D gene: NA; clone size: NA; V gene: TRBV3-1/TRBV3-2; CDR3 DNA: TGTGCCAGCAGCCTGAGTATAGGGGGCACCGGGGAGCTGTTTTTT; CDR3 protein: CASSLSIGGTGELFF
J gene: TRBJ2-3; D gene: TRBD1; clone size: NA; V gene: TRBV9; CDR3 DNA: TGTGCCAGCAGCGTAGCTGCCGGGACAGGGGCAGATACGCAGTATTTT; CDR3 protein: CASSVAAGTGADTQYF
J gene: TRBJ2-7; D gene: NA; clone size: NA; V gene: TRBV7-2; CDR3 DNA: TGTGCCAGCAGCTTAACACTTGGGAGCTCCTACGAGCAGTACTTC; CDR3 protein: CASSLTLGSSYEQYF
J gene: TRBJ1-5; D gene: NA; clone size: NA; V gene: TRBV28; CDR3 DNA: TGTGCCAGCAGCCCCCGGTGGGGAGGACAGCCCCAGCATTTT; CDR3 protein: CASSPRWGGQPQHF
J gene: TRBJ2-7; D gene: TRBD2; clone size: NA; V gene: TRBV11-2; CDR3 DNA: TGTGCCAGCACCCACGGACCGGGAGGCTACGAGCAGTACTTC; CDR3 protein: CASTHGPGGYEQYF
J gene: TRBJ1-4; D gene: TRBD1; clone size: NA; V gene: TRBV5-1; CDR3 DNA: TGCGCCAGCAGGAGGACAGGGGGACGGGTAGAAAAACTGTTTTTT; CDR3 protein: CASRRTGGRVEKLFF
J gene: TRBJ1-6; D gene: NA; clone size: NA; V gene: TRBV9; CDR3 DNA: TGTGCCAGCAGCGCGTATTCAGGGAGGGTTAATTCACCCCTCCACTTT; CDR3 protein: CASSAYSGRVNSPLHF
J gene: TRBJ1-5; D gene: TRBD1; clone size: once; V gene: TRBV3-1/TRBV3-2; CDR3 DNA: TGTGCCAGCAGCCAAGGCACAGGGGGAGGTTATAGCAATCAGCCCCAGCATTTT; CDR3 protein: CASSQGTGGGYSNQPQHF
J gene: TRBJ2-7; D gene: NA; clone size: NA; V gene: TRBV5-1; CDR3 DNA: TGCGCCAGCAGCTTTACAGGGTCCAACGAGCAGTACTTC; CDR3 protein: CASSFTGSNEQYF